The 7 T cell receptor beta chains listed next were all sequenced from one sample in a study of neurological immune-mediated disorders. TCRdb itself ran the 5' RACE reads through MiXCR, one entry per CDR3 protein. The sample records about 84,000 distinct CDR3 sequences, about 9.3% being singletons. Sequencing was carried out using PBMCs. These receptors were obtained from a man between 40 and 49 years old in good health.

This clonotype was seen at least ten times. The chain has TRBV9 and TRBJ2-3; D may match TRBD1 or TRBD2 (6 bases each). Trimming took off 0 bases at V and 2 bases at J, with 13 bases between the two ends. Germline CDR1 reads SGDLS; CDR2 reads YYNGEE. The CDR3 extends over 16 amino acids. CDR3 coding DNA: TGTGCCAGCAGCGTAGATCCGGGGGCAAACACAGATACGCAGTATTTT. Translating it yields CASSVDPGANTDTQYF. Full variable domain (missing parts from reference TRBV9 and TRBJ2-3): DSGVTQTPKHLITATGQRVTLRCSPRSGDLSVYWYQQSLDQGLQFLIQYYNGEERAKGNILERFSAQQFPDLHSELNLSSLELGDSALYFCASSVDPGANTDTQYFGPGTRLTVL.

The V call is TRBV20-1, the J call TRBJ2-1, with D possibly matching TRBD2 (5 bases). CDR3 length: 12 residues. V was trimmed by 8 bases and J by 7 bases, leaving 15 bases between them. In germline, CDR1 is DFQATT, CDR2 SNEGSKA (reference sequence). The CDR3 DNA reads TGCAGTCCAAGGGCGGGCATAAATGAGCAGTTCTTC. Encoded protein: CSPRAGINEQFF.

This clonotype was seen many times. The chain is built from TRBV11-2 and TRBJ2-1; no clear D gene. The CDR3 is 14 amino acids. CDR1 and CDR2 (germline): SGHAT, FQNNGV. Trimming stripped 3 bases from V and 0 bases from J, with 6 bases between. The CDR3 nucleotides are TGTGCCAGCAGCTTGGCCTTCTCCTACAATGAGCAGTTCTTC. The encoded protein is CASSLAFSYNEQFF.

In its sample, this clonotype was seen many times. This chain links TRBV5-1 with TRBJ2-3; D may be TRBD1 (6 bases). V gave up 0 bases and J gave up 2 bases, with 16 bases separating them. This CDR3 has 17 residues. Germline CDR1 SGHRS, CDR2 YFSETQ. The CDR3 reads CASSLAGALVTTDTQYF. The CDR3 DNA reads TGCGCCAGCAGCTTGGCAGGGGCCCTCGTAACCACAGATACGCAGTATTTT.

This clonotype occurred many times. CDR3 loop: CASSLQMGNTEAFF. In DNA, the CDR3 is TGTGCCAGCAGCTTGCAGATGGGGAACACTGAAGCTTTCTTT. J is TRBJ1-1 and V is TRBV5-6, with D unclear. The CDR3 contains 14 residues. Between the trimmed V and J ends, which lost 1 base and 1 base, there was a span of 8 bases. Germline assignment: CDR1 SGHDT and CDR2 YYEEEE.

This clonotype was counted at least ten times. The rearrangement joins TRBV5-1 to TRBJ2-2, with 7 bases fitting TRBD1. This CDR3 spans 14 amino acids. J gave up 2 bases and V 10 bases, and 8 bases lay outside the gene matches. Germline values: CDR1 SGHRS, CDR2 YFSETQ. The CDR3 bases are TGCGCCGTATCCGGGACAGCTAACACCGGGGAGCTGTTTTTT. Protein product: CAVSGTANTGELFF.

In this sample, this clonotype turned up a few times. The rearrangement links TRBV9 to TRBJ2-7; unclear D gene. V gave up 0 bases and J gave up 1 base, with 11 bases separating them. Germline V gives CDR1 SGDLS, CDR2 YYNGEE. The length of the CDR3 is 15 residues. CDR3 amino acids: CASSVEAGSSYEQYF. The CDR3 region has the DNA TGTGCCAGCAGCGTAGAGGCAGGATCTTCCTACGAGCAGTACTTC.